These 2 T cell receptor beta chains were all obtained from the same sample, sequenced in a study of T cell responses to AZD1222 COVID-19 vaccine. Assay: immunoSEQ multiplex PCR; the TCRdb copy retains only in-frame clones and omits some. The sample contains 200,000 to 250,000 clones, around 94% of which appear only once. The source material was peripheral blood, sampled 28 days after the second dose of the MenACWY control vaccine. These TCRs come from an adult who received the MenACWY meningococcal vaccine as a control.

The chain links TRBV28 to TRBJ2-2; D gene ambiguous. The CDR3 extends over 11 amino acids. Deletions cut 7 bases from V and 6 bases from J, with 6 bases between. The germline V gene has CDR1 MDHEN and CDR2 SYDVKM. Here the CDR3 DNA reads TGTGCCAGCAAGTCCCCCGGGGAGCTGTTTTTT. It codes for CASKSPGELFF.

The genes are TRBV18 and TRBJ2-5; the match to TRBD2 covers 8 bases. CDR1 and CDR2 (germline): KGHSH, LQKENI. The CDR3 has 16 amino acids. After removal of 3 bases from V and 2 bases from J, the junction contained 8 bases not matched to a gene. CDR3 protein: CASSPQLTSAQETQYF. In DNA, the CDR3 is TGTGCCAGCTCACCGCAGTTGACTAGCGCACAAGAGACCCAGTACTTC.